This paragraph covers one TCR beta chain sequence. Its specificity is not known. The data originate from a study of Graves' ophthalmopathy and Graves' hyperthyroidism. Study conclusions and caveats: Prediction of ophthalmopathy progression reached around 70% sensitivity and around 72% specificity. Blood repertoires reportedly contained most expanded thyroid clonotypes above 0.001 frequency.

Germline CDR1 and CDR2: SGHDN and FVKESK. V lost 3 bases, J lost 2 bases, and 10 bases lay in between. The CDR3 consists of 15 residues. TCR beta CDR3 amplification used RNA transcripts. RT-PCR in the first round used HTBI primers; a second-round multiplex PCR followed. TCRdb re-called the multiplex PCR reads through MiXCR, storing one row per CDR3 protein. The table has 1 million to 1.3 million distinct CDR3 sequences, about 40% seen once. Hyperthyroidism patients were newly diagnosed, under 2 months' duration, aged 18 to 65. Establishment of the diagnosis relied upon clinical symptoms, serum thyroxine, TRAb, thyroid ultrasound and orbital computed tomography.

This chain uses TRBV14 with TRBJ2-2, with D tentatively TRBD1 (6 bases). The TCR sequence derives from an adult man with Graves' hyperthyroidism. The sequenced material came from peripheral blood or thyroid tissue (not recorded which). This CDR3 is CASSHNRDNTGELFF. CDR3 nucleotide sequence: TGTGCCAGCAGCCACAACAGGGACAACACCGGGGAGCTGTTTTTT.